The 15 T cell receptor beta chains reported below all come from one sample, sequenced in a study of OX40 agonist ivuxolimab in advanced cancers. Only in-frame clones appear in the TCRdb table, and some are missing; sequencing was by immunoSEQ multiplex PCR. In the table there are 100,000 or so clones, more than 85% of which are singletons. The sequences come from CD4+ or CD8+ T cells sorted from blood, collected in a trial of the OX40 agonist ivuxolimab. Receptors were obtained from an adult with an advanced solid tumor such as melanoma, head and neck, liver or kidney cancer.

V and J are TRBV4-1 and TRBJ1-4, with 8 nucleotides matching TRBD1. Germline CDR1 MGHRA, CDR2 YSYEKL. With V trimmed by 6 bases and J by 1 base, 4 bases remained unmatched. The CDR3 runs to 15 residues. As DNA, the CDR3 is TGCGCCAGCAGGCCAGGGGGCGGAACTAATGAAAAACTGTTTTTT. It encodes CASRPGGGTNEKLFF.

The CDR3 nucleotides are TGTGCCAGCAGTGCACAGGGGGCTATGACCTACGAGCAGTACTTC. Its protein product is CASSAQGAMTYEQYF. The chain couples TRBV6-5 to TRBJ2-7, with 9 bases aligning to TRBD1. Germline trimming cut 5 bases from V and 2 bases from J; bases unmatched to any gene: 7. The CDR3 length is 15 residues. CDR1 and CDR2 from the germline V gene are MNHEY and SVGAGI.

In this sample, this clone turned up once. V is TRBV27 and J is TRBJ2-3, with unresolved D. The CDR3 totals 14 residues. Germline loops: CDR1 MNHEY, CDR2 SMNVEV (reference sequence). The V end was cut by 3 bases, the J end by 0 bases, with 7 bases between. Written as DNA, the CDR3 is TGTGCCAGCAGTTTGGGCAAGAGCACAGATACGCAGTATTTT. Its translation: CASSLGKSTDTQYF.

This chain uses TRBV13 with TRBJ1-2; D perhaps matches TRBD1 (5 bases). The V gene's germline CDR1 is PRHDT and CDR2 FYEKMQ (reference sequence). Trimming took off 5 bases at V and 6 bases at J, with 16 bases between the two ends. CDR3 length: 14 amino acids. DNA for the CDR3: TGTGCCAGCAGCCGGGACCCTCGAGGCGATGGCTACACCTTC. It translates to CASSRDPRGDGYTF.

The chain links TRBV6-6 to TRBJ2-7, with D possibly being TRBD1 or TRBD2 (5 bases each). The CDR3 is 14 residues long. Trimming removed 1 base from V and 3 bases from J, with 10 bases in between. Per germline, CDR1 MNHNY and CDR2 SVGAGI (reference sequence). This CDR3 is CASSYLGRVYEQYF. The DNA for the CDR3 is TGTGCCAGCAGTTACTTGGGACGGGTCTACGAGCAGTACTTC.

The chain links TRBV4-1 to TRBJ1-3; D ambiguous. The CDR3 is 16 amino acids. V lost 1 base and J 0 bases, leaving 10 bases between the germline ends. Per germline, CDR1 MGHRA and CDR2 YSYEKL. CDR3 coding DNA: TGCGCCAGCAGCCAAGGCAGCCCTGTCTCTGGAAACACCATATATTTT. This sequence encodes CASSQGSPVSGNTIYF.

The V call is TRBV7-9, the J call TRBJ1-5, with D unresolved. The V end lost 3 bases, the J end lost 3 bases, and 12 bases lay between the germline ends. The CDR3 sequence is 15 residues long. Germline V gives CDR1 SEHNR, CDR2 FQNEAQ (reference sequence). The CDR3: CASSLGPDSNQPQHF. The CDR3 DNA reads TGTGCCAGCAGCTTGGGTCCGGACTCCAATCAGCCCCAGCATTTT.

The chain employs TRBV5-1 and TRBJ2-3, with TRBD2 matching 11 bases. Germline lookup yields CDR1 SGHRS and CDR2 YFSETQ. The CDR3 spans 19 residues. V shed 5 bases, J shed 6 bases, and the junction held 20 bases outside the gene matches. CDR3 protein: CASSTPPVVAGGTDDTQYF. CDR3 in DNA: TGCGCCAGCAGTACCCCCCCAGTGGTAGCGGGGGGGACGGACGATACGCAGTATTTT.

The chain combines TRBV2 with TRBJ2-5, with TRBD1 matching over 9 bases. The CDR3 totals 14 residues. J gave up 2 bases and V 8 bases, and 6 bases lay outside the gene matches. Germline V lookup: CDR1 SNHLY, CDR2 FYNNEI. The CDR3 protein is CASQDRGIQETQYF. The CDR3 nucleotides are TGTGCCAGCCAAGACAGGGGGATTCAAGAGACCCAGTACTTC.

The V gene is TRBV5-1, the J gene TRBJ2-1; 10 bases are a match to TRBD2. The CDR3 spans 15 residues. V was pared by 0 bases and J by 7 bases, with 4 bases of the junction left unmatched. CDR1 and CDR2 (germline): SGHRS, YFSETQ. The CDR3 nucleotides are TGCGCCAGCAGCTTGGCTAGCGGGAGCCTTAATGAGCAGTTCTTC. Its protein is CASSLASGSLNEQFF.

This chain links TRBV5-1 with TRBJ2-7; the D gene could be TRBD1 or TRBD2 (5 bases each). CDR1 is SGHRS and CDR2 is YFSETQ in the germline V gene. CDR3 length: 15 amino acids. V shed 4 bases and J shed 1 base, with 15 bases lying between them. CDR3 sequence (DNA): TGCGCCAGCAGCCTAAACCGGGACGGATCCTACGAGCAGTACTTC. Translated, it gives CASSLNRDGSYEQYF.

The V gene is TRBV7-9, the J gene TRBJ1-2; the match to TRBD1 covers 7 bases. CDR3 length: 16 residues. Trimming took 1 base from V and 2 from J; bases not matched to a gene: 7. Germline V gene lookup returns CDR1 SEHNR and CDR2 FQNEAQ (reference sequence). CDR3 in amino acids: CASSLDSGRGNYGYTF. The CDR3 nucleotides are TGTGCCAGCAGCTTAGACAGCGGCAGGGGGAACTATGGCTACACCTTC.

The CDR3 spells CASSYGQYTGELFF. The CDR3 DNA reads as TGTGCCAGCAGTTACGGGCAGTACACCGGGGAGCTGTTTTTT. The chain couples TRBV6-6 to TRBJ2-2; D gene ambiguous. This CDR3 has 14 residues. Germline CDR1 reads MNHNY; CDR2 reads SVGAGI (reference sequence). V dropped 2 bases and J dropped 3 bases, with 7 bases sitting between them.

About this clone itself: A junction boundary mismatches the germline segment, possibly from a read error. The V and J genes are TRBV25-1 and TRBJ2-7; D remains unclear. This CDR3 spans 11 amino acids. Germline lookup yields CDR1 MGHDK and CDR2 SYGVNS. CDR3 in amino acids: CASSGSPSVVF. As DNA, the CDR3 is TGTGCCAGCAGTGGGAGTCCCTCGGTGGTCTTC.

The V gene is TRBV10-3, the J gene TRBJ1-2; 8 bases line up with TRBD1. The length of the CDR3 is 15 residues. The V gene's germline CDR1 is ENHRY and CDR2 SYGVKD. After removal of 3 bases from V and 2 bases from J, the junction contained 5 bases not matched to a gene. The CDR3 DNA is TGTGCCATCAGTGACCCAGGACAGGGAAACTATGGCTACACCTTC. It yields the protein CAISDPGQGNYGYTF.